Listed below are T cell receptor beta chains from one sample, sequenced in a study of T cells in Graves' hyperthyroidism and ophthalmopathy. TCRdb fed the multiplex PCR reads into MiXCR, producing one record per CDR3 protein. The sample lists 490,000 or so distinct CDR3 sequences, just under 20% seen once, with 40% to 50% in the top ten. Sequencing was done on a sample of blood. Source of these receptors: a man in his forties with Graves' ophthalmopathy. Each CDR3 is given with its conserved first and last residue. The order of the fields is D gene, clone size, J gene, V gene, CDR3 protein, CDR3 DNA. D genes are given only for firm matches. For some rows the clone size is stated as once, few or many, or as a class when expanded; others skip it.

>-|-|TRBJ1-2|TRBV2
CASSESGVYGYTF
TGTGCCAGCAGTGAATCTGGGGTCTATGGCTACACCTTC
>-|many|TRBJ1-6|TRBV30
CAWTSEGGAALSSPLHF
TGTGCCTGGACCAGCGAGGGGGGGGCCGCATTGAGTTCACCCCTCCACTTT
>TRBD2|few|TRBJ2-5|TRBV6-6
CASSYPPTSGGGETQYF
TGTGCCAGCAGTTACCCCCCGACTAGCGGGGGAGGGGAGACCCAGTACTTC
>TRBD2|-|TRBJ2-3|TRBV6-1
CASSPVGTSGGTQYF
TGTGCCAGCAGCCCGGTGGGGACTAGCGGGGGTACGCAGTATTTT
>-|-|TRBJ2-7|TRBV11-2
CASSLSRTSSYEQYF
TGTGCCAGCAGCTTATCCAGAACTAGCTCCTACGAGCAGTACTTC
>-|many|TRBJ2-1|TRBV28
CASSFARVRGNEQFF
TGTGCCAGCAGTTTTGCGCGGGTACGGGGCAATGAGCAGTTCTTC
>TRBD2|-|TRBJ2-3|TRBV11-2
CASSGTSGRKTDTQYF
TGTGCCAGCAGCGGGACTAGCGGGAGGAAAACAGATACGCAGTATTTT
>TRBD1|few|TRBJ1-2|TRBV19
CASSATGTGIEVNGYTF
TGTGCCAGTAGTGCTACCGGGACAGGGATCGAAGTGAATGGCTACACCTTC
>-|few|TRBJ1-1|TRBV7-2
CASSLQEHTEAFF
TGTGCCAGCAGCTTACAGGAGCACACTGAAGCTTTCTTT
>TRBD1|-|TRBJ2-1|TRBV6-1
CASKGQGNTVNNEQFF
TGTGCCAGCAAGGGACAGGGTAACACCGTGAACAATGAGCAGTTCTTC
>-|-|TRBJ1-2|TRBV18
CASSPQQHPSRYGYTF
TGTGCCAGCTCACCACAACAACATCCCTCGCGGTATGGCTACACCTTC
>TRBD1|few|TRBJ2-7|TRBV10-3
CAISGQGKYEQYF
TGTGCCATCAGTGGACAGGGAAAATACGAGCAGTACTTC
>TRBD1|few|TRBJ1-5|TRBV12-3/TRBV12-4
CASSPGQVNQPQHF
TGTGCCAGCAGTCCCGGACAGGTGAATCAGCCCCAGCATTTT
>-|few|TRBJ1-1|TRBV29-1
CSVQGRLNTEAFF
TGCAGCGTCCAGGGCCGACTGAACACTGAAGCTTTCTTT
>-|many|TRBJ2-3|TRBV18
CASSPSGPTDTQYF
TGTGCCAGCTCACCATCGGGACCCACAGATACGCAGTATTTT